This TCR beta chain was sequenced during a study of CD8+CD57+ T cells in acquired aplastic anemia. Study overall: DNA per sorted CD4+ or CD8+ sample ranged about 0.2 to 27.4 ug, averaging about 3.4 ug.

Patients selected for sequencing had displayed CD8+CD57+ cell expansion by flow cytometry. Diagnosis of severe acquired aplastic anemia applied to all patients. For this clonotype: Its antigen remains unknown. Sequence at one end of the junction differs from germline and may be a read error.

Template material for TCR beta VDJ and CDR3 profiling consisted of genomic DNA. TCRdb reanalysed the reads using MiXCR and keeps one entry per CDR3 protein. This sample has about 170,000 distinct CDR3 sequences; 40% to 55% occur once, and the top ten carry 0.85% to 1.3%. The study's findings and limits: Around 27 sequences, all CD8+ CDR3, were shared between patients and controls. The study found no significant CD8+ Simpson's diversity difference between patients and controls.

The specimen was sorted CD4+, CD8+, or CD8+CD57+ T cells (not recorded which) from PBMCs. The receptor was isolated from a human donor with aplastic anemia.

CDR3 bases: TGTGCCATCAGTGCCCCACGAGGGACAGGGGGCTACATCTTC. Its translation is CAISAPRGTGGYIF. The chain employs TRBV10-3 and TRBJ1-2; 12 nucleotides align to TRBD1. This CDR3 is 14 amino acids long. Looked up from germline, CDR1 is ENHRY and CDR2 is SYGVKD.